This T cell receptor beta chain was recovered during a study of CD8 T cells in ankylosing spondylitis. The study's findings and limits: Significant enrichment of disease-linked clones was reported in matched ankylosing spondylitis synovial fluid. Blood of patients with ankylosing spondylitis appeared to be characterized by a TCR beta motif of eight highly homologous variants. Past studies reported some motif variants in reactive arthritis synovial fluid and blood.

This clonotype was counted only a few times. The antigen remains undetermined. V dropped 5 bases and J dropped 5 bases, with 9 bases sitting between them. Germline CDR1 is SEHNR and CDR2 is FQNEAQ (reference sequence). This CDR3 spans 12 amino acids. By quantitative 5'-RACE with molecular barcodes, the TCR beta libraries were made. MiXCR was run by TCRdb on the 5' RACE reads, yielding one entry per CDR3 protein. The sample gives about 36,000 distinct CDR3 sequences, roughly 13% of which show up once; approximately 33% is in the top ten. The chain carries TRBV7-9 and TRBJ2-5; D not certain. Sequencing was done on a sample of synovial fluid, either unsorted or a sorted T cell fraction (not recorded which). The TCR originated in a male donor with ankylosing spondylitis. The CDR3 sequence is CASSPVGETQYF. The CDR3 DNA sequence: TGTGCCAGCAGCCCCGTCGGGGAGACCCAGTACTTC. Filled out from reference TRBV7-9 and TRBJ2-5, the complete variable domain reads DTGVSQNPRHKITKRGQNVTFRCDPISEHNRLYWYRQTLGQGPEFLTYFQNEAQLEKSRLLSDRFSAERPKGSFSTLEIQRTEQGDSAMYLCASSPVGETQYFGPGTRLLVL.